The present T cell receptor (beta chain) was sequenced within a study of OX40 agonist ivuxolimab in advanced cancers. About the investigation overall: Ivuxolimab was an agonistic, fully human IgG2 monoclonal antibody directed against OX40 (CD134), a costimulatory receptor. Prior anti-PD-1, anti-PD-L1 or anti-CTLA-4 therapy was permitted, and checkpoint inhibitors had been received by about 36% of dose-escalation patients. The paper covers the monotherapy dose-escalation part of the phase I ivuxolimab trial, which included N ≈ 54 patients. The dose-escalation cohort was 82.7% male with a mean age of approximately 60 years, ranging from about 20 to 80. Intravenous ivuxolimab was administered to patients every 2 weeks at six dose levels: 0.01, 0.1, 0.3, 1.5, 3 and 10 mg/kg. Peripheral TCRbeta sequencing was intended to test whether TCR sequence diversity was altered and clonal T-cell expansion was caused by ivuxolimab. Three dose-escalation patients achieved partial responses, one with hepatocellular carcinoma and two with cutaneous melanoma. Of the roughly 51 patients in dose escalation, about 20 had hepatocellular carcinoma, around 15 had melanoma, 9 had renal cell carcinoma and 9 had head and neck cancer.

In the case of this clone: The antigen this receptor binds is unknown. No per-base quality is available; no much larger clone lies one base away. The sample carries other DNA sequences with the same CDR3.

Results and caveats for the whole study, not just this receptor: The antigen specificity of the clonally expanded peripheral T cells was not determined. After ivuxolimab, expanded clones were on average more numerous among CD8+ T cells than among CD4+ T cells. At doses from 0.1 to 3.0 mg/kg, clonal expansion was seen in both CD4+ and CD8+ blood T cells between baseline and week 6. Low levels of normalized T-cell clonal expansion were also shown by some nonresponding patients. Partial responders in the 0.1-3.0 mg/kg groups had among the lowest normalized peripheral clonal expansion, especially among CD8+ T cells.

The trial excluded patients who had a history of autoimmune disease or who were on systemic immunosuppression. In every dose cohort, peripheral blood was drawn for TCR sequencing at baseline, cycle 4 day 1, and cycle 7 day 1. Samples were obtained from an open-label, multicenter, first-in-human phase I dose-escalation trial of ivuxolimab. Adults with locally advanced or metastatic head and neck squamous cell, hepatocellular, melanoma or renal cell carcinoma were enrolled in the trial. Before TCR sequencing, CD4+ T cells and CD8+ T cells from peripheral blood were sorted into separate populations. To sequence the TCRbeta CDR3 region, genomic DNA was isolated from the sorted cells. The immunoSEQ Assay was used to sequence the TCRbeta CDR3 regions. TCRdb stores this immuneACCESS table with in-frame sequences only. Part of the clones is absent; in the studies checked, under half of the shortfall reflects unresolved V genes, and no reason is known for the rest. In this sample the table shows more than 50,000 clones, 70% to 85% of which occur a single time. Clones ranked in the top ten supply approximately 1.5% of the sample.

The V end loses 4 bases and the J end loses 1 base, and a stretch of 13 bases separates them. CDR1 MNHNS and CDR2 SASEGT were looked up in the germline V gene. CDR3 length: 15 amino acids, cysteine to phenylalanine. The entry retains the CDR3 DNA only, 45 bases that are in frame from base 1. The rearranged segments are TRBV6-1 and TRBJ1-1; the D gene cannot be resolved reliably. The sequence came from an adult with an advanced solid tumor such as melanoma, head and neck, liver or kidney cancer. Source: CD4+ or CD8+ T cells sorted from blood, taken in a trial of the OX40 agonist ivuxolimab. The CDR3 region: CASSVYELKNTEAFF. The DNA sequence is as follows: TGTGCCAGCAGTGTATATGAACTCAAGAACACTGAAGCTTTCTTT.